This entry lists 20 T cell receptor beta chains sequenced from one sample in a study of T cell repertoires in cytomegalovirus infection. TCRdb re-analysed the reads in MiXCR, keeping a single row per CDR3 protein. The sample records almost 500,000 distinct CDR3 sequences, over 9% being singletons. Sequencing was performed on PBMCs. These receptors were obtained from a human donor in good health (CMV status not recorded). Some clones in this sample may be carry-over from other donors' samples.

CDR3 region: CASSEAGYSNQPQHF. The CDR3 DNA sequence: TGTGCCAGCTCCGAGGCGGGATATAGCAATCAGCCCCAGCATTTT. This rearrangement joins TRBV5-6 to TRBJ1-5; D unresolved. V was trimmed by 7 bases and J by 0 bases, leaving 14 bases between them. Germline V gives CDR1 SGHDT, CDR2 YYEEEE. There are 15 residues in the CDR3.

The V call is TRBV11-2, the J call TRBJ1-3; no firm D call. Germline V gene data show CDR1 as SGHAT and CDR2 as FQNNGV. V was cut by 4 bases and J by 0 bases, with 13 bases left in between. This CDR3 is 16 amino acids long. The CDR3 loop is CASSWGAPISGNTIYF. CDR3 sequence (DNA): TGTGCCAGCAGCTGGGGAGCACCAATCTCTGGAAACACCATATATTTT.

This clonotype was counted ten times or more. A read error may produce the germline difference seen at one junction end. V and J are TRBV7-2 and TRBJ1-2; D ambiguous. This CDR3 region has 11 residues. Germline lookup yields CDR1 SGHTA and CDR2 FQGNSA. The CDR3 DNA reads TGTGCCAGCAGCGATTCCTTTATCGCAGCCTTC. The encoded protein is CASSDSFIAAF.

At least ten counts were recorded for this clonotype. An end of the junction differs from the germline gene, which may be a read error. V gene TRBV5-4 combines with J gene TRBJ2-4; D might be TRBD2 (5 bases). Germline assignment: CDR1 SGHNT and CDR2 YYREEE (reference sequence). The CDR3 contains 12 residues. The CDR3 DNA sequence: TGTGCCAGCAGCTTGGATCGGGGTGCCCAGTGCTTC. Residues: CASSLDRGAQCF.

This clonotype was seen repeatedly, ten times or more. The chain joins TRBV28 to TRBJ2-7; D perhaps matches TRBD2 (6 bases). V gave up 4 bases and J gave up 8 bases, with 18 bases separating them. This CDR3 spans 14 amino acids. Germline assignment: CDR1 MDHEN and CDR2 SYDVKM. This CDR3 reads CASSSGGEGIKQYF. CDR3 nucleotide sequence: TGTGCCAGCAGTTCCGGGGGTGAAGGGATTAAGCAGTACTTC.

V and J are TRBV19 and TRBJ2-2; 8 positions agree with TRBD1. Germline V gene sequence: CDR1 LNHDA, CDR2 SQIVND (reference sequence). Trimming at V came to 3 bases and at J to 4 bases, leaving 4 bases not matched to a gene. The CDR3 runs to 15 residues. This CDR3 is CASSILTGGTGELFF. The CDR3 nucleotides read TGTGCCAGTAGTATTCTAACAGGGGGCACCGGGGAGCTGTTTTTT.

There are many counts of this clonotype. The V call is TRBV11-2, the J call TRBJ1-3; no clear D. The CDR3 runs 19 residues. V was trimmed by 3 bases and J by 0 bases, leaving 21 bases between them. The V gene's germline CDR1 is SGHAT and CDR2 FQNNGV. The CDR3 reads CASSLSRATRSYSGNTIYF. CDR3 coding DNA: TGTGCCAGCAGCTTGAGCCGGGCCACTAGGTCCTACTCTGGAAACACCATATATTTT.

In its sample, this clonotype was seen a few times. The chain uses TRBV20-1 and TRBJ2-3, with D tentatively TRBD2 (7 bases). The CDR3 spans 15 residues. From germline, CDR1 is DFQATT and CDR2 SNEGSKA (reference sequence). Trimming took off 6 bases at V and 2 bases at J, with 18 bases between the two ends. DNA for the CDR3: TGCAGTGCCATCTTGGGGGGGGGCGACACAGATACGCAGTATTTT. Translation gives CSAILGGGDTDTQYF.

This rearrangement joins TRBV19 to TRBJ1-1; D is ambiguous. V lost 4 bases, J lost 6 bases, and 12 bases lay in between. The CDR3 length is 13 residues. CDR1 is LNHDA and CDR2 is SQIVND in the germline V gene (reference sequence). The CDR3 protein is CASSTTSRAEAFF. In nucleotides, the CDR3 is TGTGCCAGTAGTACCACATCGAGGGCTGAAGCTTTCTTT.

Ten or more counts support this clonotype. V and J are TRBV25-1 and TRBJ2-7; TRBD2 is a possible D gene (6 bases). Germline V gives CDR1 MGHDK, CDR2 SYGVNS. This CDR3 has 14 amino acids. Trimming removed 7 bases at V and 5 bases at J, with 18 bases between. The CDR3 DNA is TGTGCCAGCACCCCTTTCGAGACGGGGGACGAGCAGTACTTC. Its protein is CASTPFETGDEQYF.

DNA of the CDR3: TGCAGTGCCCTTTACAGAGCTAGCGGATCCACCGGGGAGCTGTTTTTT. Translating it yields CSALYRASGSTGELFF. The rearrangement uses TRBV20-1 and TRBJ2-2, with 7 nucleotides matching TRBD2. V dropped 6 bases and J dropped 4; count of bases not matched to a gene: 14. Germline assignment: CDR1 DFQATT and CDR2 SNEGSKA (reference sequence). CDR3 length: 16 residues.

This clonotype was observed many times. This chain's CDR3 is CASSPGTGNTDTQYF. The CDR3 nucleotides read TGTGCCAGCAGCCCCGGGACAGGAAACACAGATACGCAGTATTTT. This chain uses TRBV11-3 with TRBJ2-3; 8 bases map to TRBD1. The germline gives CDR1 SGHNT, CDR2 YENEEA. This CDR3 comprises 15 residues. J lost 2 bases, V lost 5 bases, and 6 bases had no gene match.

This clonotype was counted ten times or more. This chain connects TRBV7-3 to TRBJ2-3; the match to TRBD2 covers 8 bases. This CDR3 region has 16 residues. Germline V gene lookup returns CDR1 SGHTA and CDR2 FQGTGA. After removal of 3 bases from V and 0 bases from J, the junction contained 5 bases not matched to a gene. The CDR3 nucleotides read TGTGCCAGCAGCTTCCTAGCGGGCTCTAGCACAGATACGCAGTATTTT. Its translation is CASSFLAGSSTDTQYF.

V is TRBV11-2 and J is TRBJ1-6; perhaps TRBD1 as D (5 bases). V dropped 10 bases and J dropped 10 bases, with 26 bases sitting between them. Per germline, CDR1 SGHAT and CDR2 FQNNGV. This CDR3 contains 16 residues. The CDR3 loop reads CATSWDSLGSYSPLHF. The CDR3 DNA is TGTGCCACCTCCTGGGACTCACTTGGGAGCTACTCACCCCTCCACTTT.

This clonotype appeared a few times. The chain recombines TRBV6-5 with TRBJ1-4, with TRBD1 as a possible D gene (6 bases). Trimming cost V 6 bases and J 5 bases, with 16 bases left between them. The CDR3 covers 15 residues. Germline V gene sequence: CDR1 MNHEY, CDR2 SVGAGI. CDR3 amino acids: CASSQLPGTNEKLFF. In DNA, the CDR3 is TGTGCCAGCAGCCAATTACCCGGGACAAATGAAAAACTGTTTTTT.

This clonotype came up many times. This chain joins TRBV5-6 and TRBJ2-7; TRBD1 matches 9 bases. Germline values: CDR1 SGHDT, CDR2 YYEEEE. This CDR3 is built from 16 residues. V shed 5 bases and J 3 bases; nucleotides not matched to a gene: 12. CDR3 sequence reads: CASSYYRGPSFYEQYF. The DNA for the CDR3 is TGTGCCAGCAGTTATTACAGGGGGCCTTCGTTCTACGAGCAGTACTTC.

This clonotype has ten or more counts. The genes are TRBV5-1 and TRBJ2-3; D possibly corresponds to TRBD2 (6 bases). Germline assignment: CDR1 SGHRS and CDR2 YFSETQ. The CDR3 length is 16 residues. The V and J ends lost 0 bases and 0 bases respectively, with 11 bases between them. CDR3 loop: CASSLGRGLSTDTQYF. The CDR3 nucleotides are TGCGCCAGCAGCTTGGGACGGGGACTGAGCACAGATACGCAGTATTTT.

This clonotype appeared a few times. Written as DNA, the CDR3 is TGTGCCACCGGACAGAATTACGAGCAGTACTTC. Translated, it gives CATGQNYEQYF. The V gene is TRBV15, the J gene TRBJ2-7; possibly TRBD1 for D (6 bases). This CDR3 spans 11 amino acids. Per germline, CDR1 LNHNV and CDR2 YYDKDF (reference sequence). Trimming pared 8 bases from V and 4 bases from J, leaving 9 bases between.

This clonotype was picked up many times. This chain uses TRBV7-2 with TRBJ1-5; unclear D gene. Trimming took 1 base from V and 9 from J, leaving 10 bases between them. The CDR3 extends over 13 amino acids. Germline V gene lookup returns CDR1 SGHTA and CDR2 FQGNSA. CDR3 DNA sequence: TGTGCCAGCAGCTTAGTTAGCGCAGGGCCCCAGCATTTT. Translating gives CASSLVSAGPQHF.

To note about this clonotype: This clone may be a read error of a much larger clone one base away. CDR3 protein: CSSSLQGATPSLHF. The DNA for the CDR3 is TGTTCCAGCAGTTTACAGGGGGCCACCCCGTCCCTCCACTTT. The chain has TRBV27 and TRBJ1-6, with TRBD1 identical over 9 bases. The CDR3 covers 14 residues. Germline values: CDR1 MNHEY, CDR2 SMNVEV (reference sequence).